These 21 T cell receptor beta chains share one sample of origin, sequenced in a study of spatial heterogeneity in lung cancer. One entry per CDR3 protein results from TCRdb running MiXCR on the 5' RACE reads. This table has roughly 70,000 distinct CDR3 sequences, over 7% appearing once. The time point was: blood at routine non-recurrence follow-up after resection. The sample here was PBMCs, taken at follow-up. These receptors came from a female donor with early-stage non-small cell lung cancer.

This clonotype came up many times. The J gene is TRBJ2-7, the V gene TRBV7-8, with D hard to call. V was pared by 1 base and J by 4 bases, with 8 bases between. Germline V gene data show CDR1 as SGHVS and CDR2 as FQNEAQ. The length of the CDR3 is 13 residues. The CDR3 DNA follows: TGTGCCAGCAGCTTAGGGGTCGAATACGAGCAGTACTTC. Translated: CASSLGVEYEQYF.

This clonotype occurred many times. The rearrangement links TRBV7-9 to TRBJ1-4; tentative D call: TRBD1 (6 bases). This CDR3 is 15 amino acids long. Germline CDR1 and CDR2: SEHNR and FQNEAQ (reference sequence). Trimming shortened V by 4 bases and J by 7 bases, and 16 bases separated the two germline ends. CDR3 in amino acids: CASSSRAGTIEKLFF. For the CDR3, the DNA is TGTGCCAGCAGCTCGAGGGCCGGGACAATTGAAAAACTGTTTTTT.

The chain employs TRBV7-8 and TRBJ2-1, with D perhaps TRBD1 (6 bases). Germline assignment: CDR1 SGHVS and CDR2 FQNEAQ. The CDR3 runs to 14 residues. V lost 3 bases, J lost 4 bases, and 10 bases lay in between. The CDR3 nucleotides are TGTGCCAGCAGCTTCGGACAGAATTACAATGAGCAGTTCTTC. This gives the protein CASSFGQNYNEQFF.

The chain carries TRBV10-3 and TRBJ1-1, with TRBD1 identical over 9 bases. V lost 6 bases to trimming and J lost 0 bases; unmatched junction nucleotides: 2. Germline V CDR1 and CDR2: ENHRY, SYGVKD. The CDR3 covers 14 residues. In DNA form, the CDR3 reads TGTGCCATCAGCGGACAGGGGATGAACACTGAAGCTTTCTTT. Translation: CAISGQGMNTEAFF.

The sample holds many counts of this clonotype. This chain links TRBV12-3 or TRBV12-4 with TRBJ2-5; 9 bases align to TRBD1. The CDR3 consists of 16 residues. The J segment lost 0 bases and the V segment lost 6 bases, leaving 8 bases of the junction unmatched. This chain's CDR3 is CASRGDREIDQETQYF. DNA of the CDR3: TGTGCCAGCAGGGGGGACAGGGAAATTGACCAAGAGACCCAGTACTTC.

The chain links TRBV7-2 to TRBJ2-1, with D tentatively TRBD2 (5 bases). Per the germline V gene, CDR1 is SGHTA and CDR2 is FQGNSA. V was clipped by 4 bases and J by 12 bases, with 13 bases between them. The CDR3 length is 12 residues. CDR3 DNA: TGTGCCAGCAGCTCCGAGAGGGTGTCGCAGTTCTTC. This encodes CASSSERVSQFF.

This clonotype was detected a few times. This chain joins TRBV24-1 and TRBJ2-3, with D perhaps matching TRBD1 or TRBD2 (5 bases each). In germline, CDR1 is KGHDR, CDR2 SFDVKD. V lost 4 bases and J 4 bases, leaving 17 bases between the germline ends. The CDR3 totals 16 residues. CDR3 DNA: TGTGCCACCAGTGACACGAGGGACGTAGGGTCAGATACGCAGTATTTT. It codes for CATSDTRDVGSDTQYF.

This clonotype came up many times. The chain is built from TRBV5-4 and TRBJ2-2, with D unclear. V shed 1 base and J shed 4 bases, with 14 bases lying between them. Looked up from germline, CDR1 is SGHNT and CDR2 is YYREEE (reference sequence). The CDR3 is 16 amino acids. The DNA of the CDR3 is TGTGCCAGCAGCTTGATGGCAGGAGCTTCCACCGGGGAGCTGTTTTTT. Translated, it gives CASSLMAGASTGELFF.

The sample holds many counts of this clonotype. Here the CDR3 DNA reads TGTGCCATCAGTGAGTCAAGACTAGCGGGGACCTCTGGGGCCAACGTCCTGACTTTC. Protein sequence: CAISESRLAGTSGANVLTF. V usage is TRBV10-3 and J usage is TRBJ2-6; 11 nucleotides line up with TRBD2. The CDR3 is 19 residues long. Trimming cost V 0 bases and J 0 bases; bases outside gene matches: 4. Germline CDR1 ENHRY, CDR2 SYGVKD.

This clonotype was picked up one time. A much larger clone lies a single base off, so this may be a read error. The CDR3 spells CASSLGLASDVQFF. The CDR3 region has the DNA TGTGCCAGCAGCCTTGGACTAGCGTCCGATGTGCAGTTCTTC. V and J are TRBV7-3 and TRBJ2-1; 9 bases align to TRBD2. Germline V gives CDR1 SGHTA, CDR2 FQGTGA. The ends lost 5 bases at V and 12 bases at J; junction bases unmatched: 11. The CDR3 length is 14 residues.

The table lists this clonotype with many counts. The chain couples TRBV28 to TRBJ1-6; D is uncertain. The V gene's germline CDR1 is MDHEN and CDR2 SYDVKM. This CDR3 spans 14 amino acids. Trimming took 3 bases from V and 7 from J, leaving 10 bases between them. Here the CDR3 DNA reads TGTGCCAGCAGTTTGCTCAGCCCAAATTCACCCCTCCACTTT. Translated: CASSLLSPNSPLHF.

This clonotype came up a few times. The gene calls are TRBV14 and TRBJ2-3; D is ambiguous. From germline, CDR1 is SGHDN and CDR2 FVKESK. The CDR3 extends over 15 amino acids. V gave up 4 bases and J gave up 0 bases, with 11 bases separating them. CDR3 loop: CASSPLRTSTDTQYF. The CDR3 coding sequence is TGTGCCAGCAGCCCCCTTCGGACGAGCACAGATACGCAGTATTTT.

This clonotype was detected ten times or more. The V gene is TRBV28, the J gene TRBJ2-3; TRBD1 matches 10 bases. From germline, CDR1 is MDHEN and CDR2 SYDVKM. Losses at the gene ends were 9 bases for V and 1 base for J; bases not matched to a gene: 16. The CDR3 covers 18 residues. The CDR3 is CASKDRGRIFGGTDTQYF. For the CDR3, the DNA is TGTGCCAGTAAAGACAGGGGGCGCATATTTGGAGGCACAGATACGCAGTATTTT.

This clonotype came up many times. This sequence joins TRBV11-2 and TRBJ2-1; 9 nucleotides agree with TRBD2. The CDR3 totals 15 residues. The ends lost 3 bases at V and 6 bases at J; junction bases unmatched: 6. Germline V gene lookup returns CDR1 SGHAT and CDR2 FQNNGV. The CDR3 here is CASSLLLAGRNEQFF. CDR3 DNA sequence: TGTGCCAGCAGCTTGTTGCTAGCGGGGCGCAATGAGCAGTTCTTC.

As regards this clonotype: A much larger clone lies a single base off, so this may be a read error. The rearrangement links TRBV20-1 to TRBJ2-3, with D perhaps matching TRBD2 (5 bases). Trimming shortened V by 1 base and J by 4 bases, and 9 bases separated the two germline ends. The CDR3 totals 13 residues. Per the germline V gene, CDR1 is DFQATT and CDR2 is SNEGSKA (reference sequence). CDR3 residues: CSARVRGPDTQYF. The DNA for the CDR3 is TGCAGTGCTAGAGTTCGGGGTCCAGATACGCAGTATTTT.

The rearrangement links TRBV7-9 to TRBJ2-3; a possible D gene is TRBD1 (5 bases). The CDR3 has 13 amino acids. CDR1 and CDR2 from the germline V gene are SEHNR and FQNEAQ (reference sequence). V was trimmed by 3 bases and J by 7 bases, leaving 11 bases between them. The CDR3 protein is CASSFQTVNTQYF. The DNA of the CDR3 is TGTGCCAGCAGCTTCCAGACAGTTAATACGCAGTATTTT.

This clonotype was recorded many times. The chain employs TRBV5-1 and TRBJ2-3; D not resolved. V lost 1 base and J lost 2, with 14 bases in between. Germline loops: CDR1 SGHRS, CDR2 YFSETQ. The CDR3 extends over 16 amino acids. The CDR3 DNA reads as TGCGCCAGCAGCTTGATGGCTGCGGATAACACAGATACGCAGTATTTT. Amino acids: CASSLMAADNTDTQYF.

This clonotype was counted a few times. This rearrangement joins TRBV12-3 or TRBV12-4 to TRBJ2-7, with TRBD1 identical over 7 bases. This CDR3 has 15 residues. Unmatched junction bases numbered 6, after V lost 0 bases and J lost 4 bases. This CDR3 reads CASSLALTGDYEQYF. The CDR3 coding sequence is TGTGCCAGCAGTTTAGCGTTAACAGGGGATTACGAGCAGTACTTC.

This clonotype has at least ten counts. CDR3 sequence (DNA): TGCGCCAGCAGCTTGGAAGGACACCCTCAAGAGACCCAGTACTTC. This encodes CASSLEGHPQETQYF. V is TRBV5-1 and J is TRBJ2-5; the D gene is possibly TRBD1 (5 bases). CDR1 is SGHRS, CDR2 YFSETQ, per germline. Trimming removed 0 bases at V and 2 bases at J, with 11 bases between. The length of the CDR3 is 15 residues.

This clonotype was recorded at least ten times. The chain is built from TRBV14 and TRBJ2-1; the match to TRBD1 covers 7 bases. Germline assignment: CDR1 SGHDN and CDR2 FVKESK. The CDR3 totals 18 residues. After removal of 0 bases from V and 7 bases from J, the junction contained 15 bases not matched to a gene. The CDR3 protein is CASSQEYFRDRARNEQFF. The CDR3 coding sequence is TGTGCCAGCAGCCAAGAGTACTTCCGTGACAGGGCTAGGAATGAGCAGTTCTTC.

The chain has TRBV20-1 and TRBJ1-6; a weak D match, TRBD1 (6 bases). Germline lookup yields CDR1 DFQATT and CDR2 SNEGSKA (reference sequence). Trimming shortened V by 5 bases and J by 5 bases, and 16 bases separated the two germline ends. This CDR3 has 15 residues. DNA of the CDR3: TGCAGTGCTCGGACCACCGGGACACATAATTCACCCCTCCACTTT. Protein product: CSARTTGTHNSPLHF.